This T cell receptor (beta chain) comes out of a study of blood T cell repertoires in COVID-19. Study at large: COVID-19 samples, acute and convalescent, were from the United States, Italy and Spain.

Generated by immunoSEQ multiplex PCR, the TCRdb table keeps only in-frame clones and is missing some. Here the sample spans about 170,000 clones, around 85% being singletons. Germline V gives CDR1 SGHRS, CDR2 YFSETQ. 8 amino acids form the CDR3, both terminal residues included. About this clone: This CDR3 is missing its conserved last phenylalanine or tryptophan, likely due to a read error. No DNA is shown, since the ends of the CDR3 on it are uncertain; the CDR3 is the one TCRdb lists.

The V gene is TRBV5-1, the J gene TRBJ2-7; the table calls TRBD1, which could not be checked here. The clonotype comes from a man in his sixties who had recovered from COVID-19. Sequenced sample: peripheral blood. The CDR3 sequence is CASSYRVI.